The 31 T cell receptor beta chains reported below all come from one sample, sequenced in a study of cytomegalovirus exposure and HLA in healthy donors. The PCR was carried out with 60 Vbeta primers and 13 Jbeta primers. TCRdb keeps only in-frame clones here, not all; method: immunoSEQ multiplex PCR. Among 140,000 to 150,000 clones, roughly 80% were seen once, and the ten largest hold around 7.1%. Sequencing used PBMCs. These receptors were taken from a woman in her forties in good health and CMV-seropositive.

This chain joins TRBV25-1 and TRBJ2-1; 10 nucleotides line up with TRBD2. With V trimmed by 8 bases and J by 6 bases, 16 bases remained unmatched. The length of the CDR3 is 17 residues. Germline V CDR1 and CDR2: MGHDK, SYGVNS. CDR3 in DNA: TGTGCCAGCGCCTCTCGAGCGGGGGGGCTCAGCGGCAATGAGCAGTTCTTC. The encoded protein is CASASRAGGLSGNEQFF.

The chain uses TRBV7-3 and TRBJ2-1, with 10 nucleotides matching TRBD1. The V and J ends lost 4 bases and 15 bases, in that order; junction bases with no gene match: 6. The germline V gene has CDR1 SGHTA and CDR2 FQGTGA. The CDR3 extends over 12 amino acids. CDR3 nucleotides: TGTGCCAGCAGCTCGACAGGGGGCCGAACGTTCTTC. It is translated as CASSSTGGRTFF.

V and J are TRBV5-1 and TRBJ1-3; D is undetermined. The CDR3 runs to 14 residues. The V and J ends lost 7 bases and 0 bases respectively, with 11 bases between them. Germline CDR1 SGHRS, CDR2 YFSETQ. The CDR3 bases are TGCGCCAGCGGCGAGGGAAGCTCTGGAAACACCATATATTTT. Translated, it gives CASGEGSSGNTIYF.

The chain carries TRBV18 and TRBJ2-2; D is undetermined. The CDR3 runs 16 residues. From germline, CDR1 is KGHSH and CDR2 LQKENI. The V gene lost 0 bases and the J gene lost 0 bases, with 8 bases spanning the gap. CDR3 protein: CASSPPRAANTGELFF. The CDR3 DNA reads as TGTGCCAGCTCACCACCACGAGCTGCGAACACCGGGGAGCTGTTTTTT.

This clone was seen a single time. The V and J genes are TRBV7-6 and TRBJ2-7, with a weak D call TRBD2 (5 bases). V lost 5 bases and J lost 4, with 21 bases in between. The CDR3 has 16 residues. In germline, CDR1 is SGHVS, CDR2 FNYEAQ. CDR3 amino acids: CASSPILITPGYEQYF. CDR3 DNA: TGTGCCAGCAGCCCCATCCTGATTACCCCGGGGTACGAGCAGTACTTC.

The gene calls are TRBV18 and TRBJ2-1; D is perhaps TRBD1 (6 bases). The CDR3 runs to 16 residues. Deletions cut 3 bases from V and 1 base from J, with 13 bases between. Germline V lookup: CDR1 KGHSH, CDR2 LQKENI. DNA of the CDR3: TGTGCCAGCTCACCCAGGGGAAGTGTGTCCTACAATGAGCAGTTCTTC. Encoded protein: CASSPRGSVSYNEQFF.

The V gene is TRBV6-1, the J gene TRBJ1-2, with 8 bases identical to TRBD1. CDR1 MNHNS and CDR2 SASEGT come from the germline V gene. The CDR3 contains 12 residues. The trim removed 6 bases at V and 8 bases at J, leaving 5 bases unmatched. In DNA, the CDR3 is TGTGCCAGCAGGGACAGGGTGCGGGGCTACACCTTC. It encodes CASRDRVRGYTF.

Notes on this clone: One junction end does not reproduce the germline sequence, and a read error may be involved. This chain uses TRBV9 with TRBJ2-1, with D unclear. The CDR3 is made up of 15 amino acids. The V gene's germline CDR1 is SGDLS and CDR2 YYNGEE. CDR3 loop: CASSVGGFSYNGQFF. The CDR3 nucleotides are TGTGCCAGCAGCGTAGGCGGCTTCTCCTACAATGGGCAGTTCTTC.

V and J are TRBV6-6 and TRBJ1-1, with TRBD1 as a possible D gene (5 bases). Between the trimmed V and J ends, which lost 4 bases and 2 bases, there was a span of 17 bases. CDR1 is MNHNY, CDR2 SVGAGI, per germline (reference sequence). This CDR3 has 16 residues. The CDR3 is CASSFSLGRANTEAFF. The DNA for the CDR3 is TGTGCCAGCAGTTTTTCCCTGGGCAGGGCAAACACTGAAGCTTTCTTT.

The chain is built from TRBV6-1 and TRBJ2-1, with no clear D. Germline assignment: CDR1 MNHNS and CDR2 SASEGT. V was trimmed by 1 base and J by 0 bases, leaving 10 bases between them. The CDR3 has 16 residues. CDR3 amino acids: CASSEDGLSSYNEQFF. CDR3 sequence (DNA): TGTGCCAGCAGTGAAGATGGCTTAAGCTCCTACAATGAGCAGTTCTTC.

This sequence joins TRBV28 and TRBJ1-4; 8 nucleotides align to TRBD1. Germline V gene data show CDR1 as MDHEN and CDR2 as SYDVKM. J was trimmed by 3 bases and V by 6 bases; bases with no gene match: 3. There are 14 residues in the CDR3. In DNA form, the CDR3 reads TGTGCCAGCAGGATGACAGGGGCTAATGAAAAACTGTTTTTT. This encodes CASRMTGANEKLFF.

The chain recombines TRBV2 with TRBJ1-5, with D perhaps TRBD1 (5 bases). CDR3 length equals 14 residues. The V end lost 8 bases, the J end lost 2 bases, and 13 bases lay between the germline ends. Germline CDR1 reads SNHLY; CDR2 reads FYNNEI. DNA of the CDR3: TGTGCCAGCTCAAGGGGTGGGGGCAATCAGCCCCAGCATTTT. This sequence encodes CASSRGGGNQPQHF.

The chain carries TRBV5-4 and TRBJ2-3, with 11 bases identical to TRBD2. Germline V lookup: CDR1 SGHNT, CDR2 YYREEE (reference sequence). The CDR3 consists of 17 residues. The trim removed 2 bases at V and 4 bases at J, leaving 9 bases unmatched. The CDR3 region is CASSFGVAGGIADTQYF. The CDR3 region has the DNA TGTGCCAGCAGCTTTGGAGTAGCGGGGGGGATCGCAGATACGCAGTATTTT.

CDR3 residues: CASSLDGGAGPQHF. CDR3 in DNA: TGCGCCAGCAGCTTGGATGGGGGCGCGGGGCCCCAGCATTTT. This sequence joins TRBV5-1 and TRBJ1-5; perhaps TRBD1 as D (6 bases). The CDR3 runs to 14 residues. The germline CDR1 and CDR2 sequences are SGHRS and YFSETQ. The germline V and J ends were trimmed by 0 bases and 9 bases, with 13 bases remaining between them.

The chain combines TRBV7-9 with TRBJ2-5; D is possibly TRBD2 (6 bases). Germline-derived CDR1 and CDR2 are SEHNR and FQNEAQ (reference sequence). V shed 0 bases and J shed 4 bases, with 12 bases lying between them. The CDR3 runs 15 residues. The CDR3 region is CASSLAGGSGETQYF. As DNA, the CDR3 is TGTGCCAGCAGCTTAGCGGGGGGATCTGGAGAGACCCAGTACTTC.

The V and J genes are TRBV5-1 and TRBJ1-6, with D unresolved. Trimming took 5 bases from V and 9 from J, leaving 9 bases between them. Germline-derived CDR1 and CDR2 are SGHRS and YFSETQ. This CDR3 comprises 12 residues. In DNA, the CDR3 is TGCGCCAGCAGGTCGGAGCTTTCACCCCTCCACTTT. As protein: CASRSELSPLHF.

The chain links TRBV7-9 to TRBJ2-3; TRBD2 matches at 8 bases. Germline V gives CDR1 SEHNR, CDR2 FQNEAQ (reference sequence). The CDR3 spans 16 residues. Losses at the gene ends were 5 bases for V and 2 bases for J; bases not matched to a gene: 9. CDR3 residues: CASSSSGTRLTDTQYF. The CDR3 DNA sequence: TGTGCCAGCAGCAGCTCCGGGACTAGGCTCACAGATACGCAGTATTTT.

The V call is TRBV18, the J call TRBJ1-1, with 7 bases identical to TRBD1. The ends lost 1 base at V and 6 bases at J; junction bases unmatched: 8. This CDR3 has 15 amino acids. Germline lookup yields CDR1 KGHSH and CDR2 LQKENI. In nucleotides, the CDR3 is TGTGCCAGCTCACCACGAGAGGGGGCGCAGGCTGAAGCTTTCTTT. Translating it yields CASSPREGAQAEAFF.

The genes are TRBV5-1 and TRBJ2-7; D call uncertain. The V gene lost 0 bases and the J gene lost 2 bases, with 9 bases spanning the gap. The length of the CDR3 is 14 residues. CDR1 and CDR2 (germline): SGHRS, YFSETQ. CDR3 sequence (DNA): TGCGCCAGCAGCTTGGGCGGCAGTACCTACGAGCAGTACTTC. As protein: CASSLGGSTYEQYF.

The rearrangement joins TRBV2 to TRBJ2-3, with 14 nucleotides matching TRBD2. This CDR3 region has 18 residues. The V and J ends lost 6 bases and 3 bases, in that order; junction bases with no gene match: 11. Germline assignment: CDR1 SNHLY and CDR2 FYNNEI. This CDR3 reads CASSQTSGGAGRTDTQYF. For the CDR3, the DNA is TGTGCCAGCAGCCAGACTAGCGGGGGGGCCGGTCGAACAGATACGCAGTATTTT. The full variable domain, rest sourced from reference TRBV2 and TRBJ2-3, is EPEVTQTPSHQVTQMGQEVILRCVPISNHLYFYWYRQILGQKVEFLVSFYNNEISEKSEIFDDQFSVERPDGSNFTLKIRSTKLEDSAMYFCASSQTSGGAGRTDTQYFGPGTRLTVL.

The rearrangement uses TRBV2 and TRBJ1-4; 11 nucleotides align to TRBD1. This CDR3 is 15 amino acids long. Trimming at V came to 6 bases and at J to 14 bases, leaving 14 bases not matched to a gene. The V gene's germline CDR1 is SNHLY and CDR2 FYNNEI. CDR3 coding DNA: TGTGCCAGCAGCAACGGACAGGGGGCATTCTGTCCGCTGTTTTTT. Protein: CASSNGQGAFCPLFF.

J is TRBJ2-1 and V is TRBV5-1; D may be TRBD1 (6 bases). The CDR3 consists of 16 residues. CDR1 is SGHRS, CDR2 YFSETQ, per germline. The ends were cut back, 0 bases at V and 2 bases at J, with 12 bases in the middle. The CDR3, as DNA: TGCGCCAGCAGCTTGGACATGAGGGGGACCTACAATGAGCAGTTCTTC. It specifies CASSLDMRGTYNEQFF.

The chain recombines TRBV30 with TRBJ2-1; TRBD2 matches 11 bases. Germline values: CDR1 GTSNPN, CDR2 SVGIG (reference sequence). CDR3 size: 12 residues. The CDR3 sequence is CGGTSGANEQFF. CDR3 nucleotides: TGTGGGGGGACTAGCGGAGCCAATGAGCAGTTCTTC.

This rearrangement joins TRBV5-6 to TRBJ2-7, with D hard to call. Germline CDR1 is SGHDT and CDR2 is YYEEEE. CDR3 length equals 14 residues. V shed 2 bases and J shed 5 bases, with 14 bases lying between them. CDR3: CASSFPLSYDEQYF. CDR3 in DNA: TGTGCCAGCAGCTTCCCTCTGAGTTATGACGAGCAGTACTTC.

The chain employs TRBV9 and TRBJ2-5, with 7 bases that match TRBD1. Germline V gene data show CDR1 as SGDLS and CDR2 as YYNGEE. The CDR3 spans 14 residues. Trimming took 4 bases from V and 2 from J; bases not matched to a gene: 5. The CDR3 region has the DNA TGTGCCAGCAGCCCGGAACAGGGGCAAGAGACCCAGTACTTC. Encoded protein: CASSPEQGQETQYF.

A word on this clone: One end of the junction varies from germline; a read error may be responsible. The J gene is TRBJ2-3, the V gene TRBV7-9, with 9 bases fitting TRBD2. The germline gives CDR1 SEHNR, CDR2 FQNEAQ (reference sequence). There are 17 residues in the CDR3. The CDR3 region is CSSSSAEIAGDTDTQYF. CDR3 in DNA: TGTTCCAGCAGCTCTGCTGAAATAGCGGGGGACACAGATACGCAGTATTTT.

The CDR3 DNA sequence: TGTGCCAGCAGCTTACGCCAGGGGAGCTCTGGGGCCAACGTCCTGACTTTC. Protein: CASSLRQGSSGANVLTF. V and J are TRBV5-6 and TRBJ2-6, with D perhaps matching TRBD1 (6 bases). This CDR3 is 17 amino acids long. V dropped 2 bases and J dropped 0 bases, with 12 bases sitting between them. The germline V gene has CDR1 SGHDT and CDR2 YYEEEE.

This clone has only one observation. The rearrangement uses TRBV9 and TRBJ1-2; perhaps TRBD1 as D (6 bases). Trimming pared 4 bases from V and 3 bases from J, leaving 13 bases between. Germline CDR1 and CDR2: SGDLS and YYNGEE. This CDR3 comprises 14 residues. CDR3: CASSLQGFDYGYTF. The CDR3 region has the DNA TGTGCCAGCAGCCTACAGGGTTTCGACTATGGCTACACCTTC.

The chain carries TRBV19 and TRBJ1-5; D might be TRBD1 (5 bases). CDR1 is LNHDA, CDR2 SQIVND, per germline (reference sequence). The CDR3 contains 17 residues. V was pared by 0 bases and J by 2 bases, with 14 bases between. CDR3 bases: TGTGCCAGTAGTATAGATGTTCCAGGGATCGGCAATCAGCCCCAGCATTTT. Amino acids: CASSIDVPGIGNQPQHF.

The J gene is TRBJ2-3, the V gene TRBV13; no clear D gene. CDR3 length equals 12 residues. V dropped 5 bases and J dropped 6 bases, with 9 bases sitting between them. Per the germline V gene, CDR1 is PRHDT and CDR2 is FYEKMQ (reference sequence). CDR3 amino acids: CASSKSPDTQYF. CDR3 sequence (DNA): TGTGCCAGCAGCAAAAGCCCGGATACGCAGTATTTT. Supplemented by reference TRBV13 and TRBJ2-3, the full variable domain reads AAGVIQSPRHLIKEKRETATLKCYPIPRHDTVYWYQQGPGQDPQFLISFYEKMQSDKGSIPDRFSAQQFSDYHSELNMSSLELGDSALYFCASSKSPDTQYFGPGTRLTVL.

A single count supports this clone. This rearrangement joins TRBV19 to TRBJ1-5, with D tentatively TRBD1 (6 bases). Germline values: CDR1 LNHDA, CDR2 SQIVND (reference sequence). The CDR3 is 15 residues long. The V end was cut by 4 bases, the J end by 1 base, with 11 bases between. DNA for the CDR3: TGTGCCAGTAGTACTATTCAGGGGAGCAATCAGCCCCAGCATTTT. This sequence encodes CASSTIQGSNQPQHF.